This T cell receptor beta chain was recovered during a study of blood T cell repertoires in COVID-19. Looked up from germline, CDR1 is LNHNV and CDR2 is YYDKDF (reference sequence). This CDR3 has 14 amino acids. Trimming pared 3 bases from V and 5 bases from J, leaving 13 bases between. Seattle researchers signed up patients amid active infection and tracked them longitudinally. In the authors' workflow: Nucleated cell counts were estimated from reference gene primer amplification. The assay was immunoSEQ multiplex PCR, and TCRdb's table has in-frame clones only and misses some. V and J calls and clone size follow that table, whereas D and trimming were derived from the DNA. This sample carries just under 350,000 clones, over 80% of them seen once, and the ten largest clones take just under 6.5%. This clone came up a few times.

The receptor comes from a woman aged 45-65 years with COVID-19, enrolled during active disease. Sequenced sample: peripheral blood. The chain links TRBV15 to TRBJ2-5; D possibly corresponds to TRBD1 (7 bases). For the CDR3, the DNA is TGTGCCACCAGCAGTACCAGGGGGAGGGAGACCCAGTACTTC. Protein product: CATSSTRGRETQYF.